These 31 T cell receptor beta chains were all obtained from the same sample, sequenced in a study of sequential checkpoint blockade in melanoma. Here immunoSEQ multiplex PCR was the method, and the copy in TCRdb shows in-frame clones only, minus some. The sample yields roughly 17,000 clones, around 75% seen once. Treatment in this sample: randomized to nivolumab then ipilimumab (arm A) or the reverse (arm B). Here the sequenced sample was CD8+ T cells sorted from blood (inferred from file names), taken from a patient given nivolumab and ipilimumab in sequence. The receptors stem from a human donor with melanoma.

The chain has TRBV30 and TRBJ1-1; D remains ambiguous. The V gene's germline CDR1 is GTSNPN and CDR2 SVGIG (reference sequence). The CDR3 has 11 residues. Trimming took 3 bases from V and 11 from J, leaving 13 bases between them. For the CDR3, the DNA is TGTGCCTGGAGCGGTGCCCCGAGGGCTTTCTTT. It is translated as CAWSGAPRAFF.

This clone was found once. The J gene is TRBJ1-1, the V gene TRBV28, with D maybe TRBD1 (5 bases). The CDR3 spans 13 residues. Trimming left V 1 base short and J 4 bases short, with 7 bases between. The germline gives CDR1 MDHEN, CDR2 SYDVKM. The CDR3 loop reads CASSLLGGTEAFF. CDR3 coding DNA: TGTGCCAGCAGTTTATTGGGGGGCACTGAAGCTTTCTTT.

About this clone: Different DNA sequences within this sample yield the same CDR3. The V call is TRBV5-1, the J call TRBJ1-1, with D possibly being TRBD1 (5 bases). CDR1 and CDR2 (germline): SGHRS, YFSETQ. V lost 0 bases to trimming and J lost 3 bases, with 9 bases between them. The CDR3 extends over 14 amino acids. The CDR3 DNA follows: TGCGCCAGCAGCTTGGCCGGGGGGTACACTGAAGCTTTCTTT. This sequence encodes CASSLAGGYTEAFF.

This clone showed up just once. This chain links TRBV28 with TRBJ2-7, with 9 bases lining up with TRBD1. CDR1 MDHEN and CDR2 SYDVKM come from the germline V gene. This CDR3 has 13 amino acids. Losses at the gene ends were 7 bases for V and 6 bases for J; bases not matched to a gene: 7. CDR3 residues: CASMPGTGFEQYF. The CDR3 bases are TGTGCCAGCATGCCCGGGACAGGGTTCGAGCAGTACTTC.

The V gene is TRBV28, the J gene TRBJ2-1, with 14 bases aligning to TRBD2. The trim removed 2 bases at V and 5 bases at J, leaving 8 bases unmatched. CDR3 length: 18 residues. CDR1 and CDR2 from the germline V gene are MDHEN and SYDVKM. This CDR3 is CASSLGTSGSSINNEQFF. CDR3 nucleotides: TGTGCCAGCAGTTTAGGGACTAGCGGGAGCAGCATCAACAATGAGCAGTTCTTC.

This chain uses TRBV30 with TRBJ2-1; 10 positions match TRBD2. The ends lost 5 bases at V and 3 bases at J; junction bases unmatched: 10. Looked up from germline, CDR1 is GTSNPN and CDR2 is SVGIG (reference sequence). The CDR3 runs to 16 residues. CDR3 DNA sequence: TGTGCCTGGGCGGAAAAAACTAGCGGGAACTACAATGAGCAGTTCTTC. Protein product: CAWAEKTSGNYNEQFF.

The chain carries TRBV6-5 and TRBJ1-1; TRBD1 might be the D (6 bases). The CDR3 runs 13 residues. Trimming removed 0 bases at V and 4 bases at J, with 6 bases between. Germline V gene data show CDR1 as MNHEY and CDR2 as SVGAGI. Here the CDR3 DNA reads TGTGCCAGCAGTTACTCAGGGGGCACTGAAGCTTTCTTT. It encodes CASSYSGGTEAFF.

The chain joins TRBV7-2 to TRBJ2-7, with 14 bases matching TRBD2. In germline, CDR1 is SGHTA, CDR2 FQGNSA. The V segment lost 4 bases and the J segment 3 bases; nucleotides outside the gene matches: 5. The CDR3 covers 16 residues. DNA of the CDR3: TGTGCCAGCAGCTCAAGGGGACTAGCGGGGGTCTACGAGCAGTACTTC. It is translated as CASSSRGLAGVYEQYF.

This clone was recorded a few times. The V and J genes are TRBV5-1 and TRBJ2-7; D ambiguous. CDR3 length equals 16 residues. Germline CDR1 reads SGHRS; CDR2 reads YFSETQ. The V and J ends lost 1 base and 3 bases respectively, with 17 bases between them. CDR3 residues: CASSLSSAEKNYEQYF. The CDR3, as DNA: TGCGCCAGCAGCTTGTCTTCTGCGGAGAAAAACTACGAGCAGTACTTC.

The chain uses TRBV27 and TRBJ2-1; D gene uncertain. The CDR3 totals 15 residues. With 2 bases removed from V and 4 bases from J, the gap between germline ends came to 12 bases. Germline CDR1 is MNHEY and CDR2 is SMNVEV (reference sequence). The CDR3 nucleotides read TGTGCCAGCAGTTTAGACGGGTCCCCATACAATGAGCAGTTCTTC. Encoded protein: CASSLDGSPYNEQFF.

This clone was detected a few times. CDR3 amino acids: CASSPAAGGNTGELFF. In DNA form, the CDR3 reads TGTGCCAGCAGCCCCGCAGCGGGAGGGAACACCGGGGAGCTGTTTTTT. The rearrangement joins TRBV27 to TRBJ2-2; 9 positions match TRBD2. The CDR3 is 16 amino acids. J gave up 1 base and V 6 bases, and 6 bases lay outside the gene matches. CDR1 is MNHEY, CDR2 SMNVEV, per germline (reference sequence).

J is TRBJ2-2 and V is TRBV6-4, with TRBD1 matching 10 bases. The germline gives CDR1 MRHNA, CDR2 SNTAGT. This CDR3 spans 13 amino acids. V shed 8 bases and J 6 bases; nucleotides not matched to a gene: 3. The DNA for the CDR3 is TGTGCCAGCGGGACAGGGGCCCCCGGGGAGCTGTTTTTT. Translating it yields CASGTGAPGELFF.

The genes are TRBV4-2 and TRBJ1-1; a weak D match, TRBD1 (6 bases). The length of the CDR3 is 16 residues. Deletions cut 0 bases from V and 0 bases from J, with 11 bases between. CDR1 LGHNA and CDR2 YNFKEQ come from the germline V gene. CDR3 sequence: CASSQDSQGMNTEAFF. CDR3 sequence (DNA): TGTGCCAGCAGCCAAGATAGTCAGGGGATGAACACTGAAGCTTTCTTT.

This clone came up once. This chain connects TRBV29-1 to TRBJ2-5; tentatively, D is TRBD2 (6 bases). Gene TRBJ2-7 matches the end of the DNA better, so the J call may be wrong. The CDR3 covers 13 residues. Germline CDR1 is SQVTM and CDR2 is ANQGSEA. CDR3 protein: CSVDGAGWYEQYF. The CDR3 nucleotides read TGCAGCGTTGATGGAGCGGGTTGGTACGAGCAGTACTTC.

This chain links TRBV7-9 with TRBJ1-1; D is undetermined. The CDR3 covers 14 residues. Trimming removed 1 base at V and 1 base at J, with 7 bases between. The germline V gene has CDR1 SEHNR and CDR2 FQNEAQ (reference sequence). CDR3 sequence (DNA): TGTGCCAGCAGCTTAGTCAGCGAGAACACTGAAGCTTTCTTT. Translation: CASSLVSENTEAFF.

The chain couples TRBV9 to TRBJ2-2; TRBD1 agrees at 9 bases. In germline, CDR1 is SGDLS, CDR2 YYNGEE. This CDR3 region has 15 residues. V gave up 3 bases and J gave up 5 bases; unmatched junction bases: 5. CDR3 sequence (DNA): TGTGCCAGCAGCGACGGACAGGGGAGGACCGGGGAGCTGTTTTTT. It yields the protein CASSDGQGRTGELFF.

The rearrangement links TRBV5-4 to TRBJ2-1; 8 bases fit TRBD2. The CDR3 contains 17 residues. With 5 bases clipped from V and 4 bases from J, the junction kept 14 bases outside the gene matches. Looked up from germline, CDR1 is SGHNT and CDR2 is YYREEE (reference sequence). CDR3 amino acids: CASRTLVREDPYNEQFF. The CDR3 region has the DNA TGTGCCAGCAGGACCCTCGTGCGGGAGGACCCTTACAATGAGCAGTTCTTC.

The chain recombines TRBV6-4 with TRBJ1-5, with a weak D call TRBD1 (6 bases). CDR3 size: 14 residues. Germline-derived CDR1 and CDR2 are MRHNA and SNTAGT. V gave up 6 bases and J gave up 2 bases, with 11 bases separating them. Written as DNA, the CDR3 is TGTGCCAGCAGGTCGACAGGACGCAATCAGCCCCAGCATTTT. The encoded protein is CASRSTGRNQPQHF.

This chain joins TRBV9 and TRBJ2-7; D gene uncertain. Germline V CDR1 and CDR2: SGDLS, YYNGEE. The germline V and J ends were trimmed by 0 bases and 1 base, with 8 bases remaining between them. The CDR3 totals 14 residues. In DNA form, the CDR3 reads TGTGCCAGCAGCGTAGGCGGCAGATCCTACGAGCAGTACTTC. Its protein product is CASSVGGRSYEQYF.

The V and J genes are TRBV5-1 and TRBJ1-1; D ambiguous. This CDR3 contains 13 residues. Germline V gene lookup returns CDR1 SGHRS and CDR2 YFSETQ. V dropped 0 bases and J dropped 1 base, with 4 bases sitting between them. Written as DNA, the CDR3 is TGCGCCAGCAGCTTGGTATCGAACACTGAAGCTTTCTTT. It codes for CASSLVSNTEAFF.

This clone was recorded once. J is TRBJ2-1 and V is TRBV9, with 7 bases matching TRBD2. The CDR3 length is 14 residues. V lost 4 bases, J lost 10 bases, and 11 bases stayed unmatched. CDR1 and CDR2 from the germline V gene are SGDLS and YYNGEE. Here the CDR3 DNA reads TGTGCCAGCAGCAAAGGACTAGTCGAAGGGGAGCAGTTCTTC. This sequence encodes CASSKGLVEGEQFF.

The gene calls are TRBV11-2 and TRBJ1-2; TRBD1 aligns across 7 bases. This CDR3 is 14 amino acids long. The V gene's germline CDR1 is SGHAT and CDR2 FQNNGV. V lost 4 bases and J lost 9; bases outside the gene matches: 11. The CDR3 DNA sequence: TGTGCCAGCAGCTCCCCGGACAGGAGTTTTAGCTACACCTTC. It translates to CASSSPDRSFSYTF.

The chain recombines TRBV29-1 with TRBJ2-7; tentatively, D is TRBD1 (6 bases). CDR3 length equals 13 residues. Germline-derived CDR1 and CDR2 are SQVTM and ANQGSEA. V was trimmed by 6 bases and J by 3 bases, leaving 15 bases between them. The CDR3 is CSVAEQGLYEQYF. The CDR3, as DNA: TGCAGCGTCGCCGAACAGGGTCTCTACGAGCAGTACTTC.

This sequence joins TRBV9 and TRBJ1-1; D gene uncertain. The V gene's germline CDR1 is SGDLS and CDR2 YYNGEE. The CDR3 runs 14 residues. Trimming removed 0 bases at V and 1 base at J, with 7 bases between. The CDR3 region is CASSVAAGNTEAFF. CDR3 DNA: TGTGCCAGCAGCGTAGCAGCGGGGAACACTGAAGCTTTCTTT. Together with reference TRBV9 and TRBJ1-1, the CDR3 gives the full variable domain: DSGVTQTPKHLITATGQRVTLRCSPRSGDLSVYWYQQSLDQGLQFLIQYYNGEERAKGNILERFSAQQFPDLHSELNLSSLELGDSALYFCASSVAAGNTEAFFGQGTRLTVV.

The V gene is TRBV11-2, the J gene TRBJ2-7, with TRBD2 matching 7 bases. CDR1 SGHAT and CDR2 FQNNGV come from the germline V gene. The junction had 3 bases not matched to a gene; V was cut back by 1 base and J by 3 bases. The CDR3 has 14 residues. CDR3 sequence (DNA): TGTGCCAGCAGCTTAGTTGGGGGGGACTACGAGCAGTACTTC. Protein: CASSLVGGDYEQYF.

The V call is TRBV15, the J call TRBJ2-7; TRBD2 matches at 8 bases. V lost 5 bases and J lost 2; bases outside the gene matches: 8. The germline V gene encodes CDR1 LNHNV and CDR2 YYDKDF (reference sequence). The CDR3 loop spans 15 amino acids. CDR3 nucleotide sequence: TGTGCCACCAGCCGGGCGGGAGGCGGAACCTACGAGCAGTACTTC. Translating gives CATSRAGGGTYEQYF.

The CDR3: CASSYGTNTEAFF. The DNA of the CDR3 is TGTGCCAGCAGTTACGGGACAAACACTGAAGCTTTCTTT. This sequence joins TRBV6-5 and TRBJ1-1; tentative D call: TRBD1 (6 bases). Germline V lookup: CDR1 MNHEY, CDR2 SVGAGI. CDR3 size: 13 residues. V lost 2 bases and J lost 2, with 6 bases in between.

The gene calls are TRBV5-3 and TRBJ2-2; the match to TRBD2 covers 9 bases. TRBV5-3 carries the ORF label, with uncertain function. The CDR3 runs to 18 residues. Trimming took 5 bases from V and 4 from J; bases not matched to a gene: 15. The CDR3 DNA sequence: TGTGCCAGAAGTCCTGCCGGGACTAGCAAAGTGGGCACCGGGGAGCTGTTTTTT. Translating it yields CARSPAGTSKVGTGELFF.

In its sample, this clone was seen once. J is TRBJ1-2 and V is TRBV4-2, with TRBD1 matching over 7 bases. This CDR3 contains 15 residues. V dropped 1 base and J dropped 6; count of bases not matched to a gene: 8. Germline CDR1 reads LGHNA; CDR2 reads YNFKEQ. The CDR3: CASSQVLGGADGYTF. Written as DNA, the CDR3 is TGTGCCAGCAGCCAAGTCCTAGGGGGCGCGGATGGCTACACCTTC.

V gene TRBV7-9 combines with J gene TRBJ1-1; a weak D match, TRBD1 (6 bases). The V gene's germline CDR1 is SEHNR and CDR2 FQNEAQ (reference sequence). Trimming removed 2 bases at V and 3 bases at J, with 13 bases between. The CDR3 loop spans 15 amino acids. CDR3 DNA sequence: TGTGCCAGCAGCTTAAGTAGCCAGGGGCACACTGAAGCTTTCTTT. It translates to CASSLSSQGHTEAFF.

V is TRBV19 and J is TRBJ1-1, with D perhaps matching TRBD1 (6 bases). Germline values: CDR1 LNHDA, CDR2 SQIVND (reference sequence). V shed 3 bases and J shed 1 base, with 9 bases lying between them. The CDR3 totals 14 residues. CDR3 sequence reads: CASSIGGPNTEAFF. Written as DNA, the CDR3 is TGTGCCAGTAGTATTGGGGGCCCGAACACTGAAGCTTTCTTT.